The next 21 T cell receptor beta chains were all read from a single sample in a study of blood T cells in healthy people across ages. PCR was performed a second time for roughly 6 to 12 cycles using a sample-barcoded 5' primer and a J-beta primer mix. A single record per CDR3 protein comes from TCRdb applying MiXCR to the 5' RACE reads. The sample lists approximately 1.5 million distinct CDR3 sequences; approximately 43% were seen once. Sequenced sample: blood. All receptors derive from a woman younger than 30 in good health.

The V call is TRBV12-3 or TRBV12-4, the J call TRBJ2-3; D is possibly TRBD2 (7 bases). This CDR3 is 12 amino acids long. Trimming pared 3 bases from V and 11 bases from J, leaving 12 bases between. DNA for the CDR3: TGTGCCAGCAGTTTGTGGGGGGGCCGGCAGTATTTT. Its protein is CASSLWGGRQYF.

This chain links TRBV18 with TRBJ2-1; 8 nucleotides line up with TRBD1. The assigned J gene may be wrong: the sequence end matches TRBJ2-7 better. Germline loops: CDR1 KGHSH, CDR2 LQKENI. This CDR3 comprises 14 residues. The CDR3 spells CASSPKTGAIEQYF. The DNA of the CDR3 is TGTGCCAGCTCACCCAAGACAGGGGCGATCGAGCAGTACTTC.

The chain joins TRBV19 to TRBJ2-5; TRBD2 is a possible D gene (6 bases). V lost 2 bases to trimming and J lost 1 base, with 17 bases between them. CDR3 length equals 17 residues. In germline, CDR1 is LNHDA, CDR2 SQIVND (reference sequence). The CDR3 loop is CASSIWPSDSGQETQYF. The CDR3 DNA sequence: TGTGCCAGTAGTATATGGCCCAGTGATAGCGGCCAAGAGACCCAGTACTTC.

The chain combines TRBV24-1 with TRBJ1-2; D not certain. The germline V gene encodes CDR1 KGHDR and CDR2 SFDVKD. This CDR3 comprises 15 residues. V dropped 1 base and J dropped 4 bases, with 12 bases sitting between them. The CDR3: CATSDFPGRAYGYTF. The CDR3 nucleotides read TGTGCCACCAGTGATTTCCCGGGAAGGGCCTATGGCTACACCTTC.

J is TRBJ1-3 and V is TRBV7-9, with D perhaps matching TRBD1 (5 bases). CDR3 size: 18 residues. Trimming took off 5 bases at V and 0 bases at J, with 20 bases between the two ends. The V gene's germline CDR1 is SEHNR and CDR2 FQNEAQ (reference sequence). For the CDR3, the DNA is TGTGCCAGCAGCCCAATCAATTTAAGGGACGTCTCTGGAAACACCATATATTTT. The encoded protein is CASSPINLRDVSGNTIYF.

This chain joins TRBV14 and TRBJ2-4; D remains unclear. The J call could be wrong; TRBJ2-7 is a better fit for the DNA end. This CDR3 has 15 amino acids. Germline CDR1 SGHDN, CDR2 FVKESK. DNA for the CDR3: TGTGCCAGCAGCCAAGAAAGGGCCTATGTGGACGAGCAGTACTTC. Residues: CASSQERAYVDEQYF.

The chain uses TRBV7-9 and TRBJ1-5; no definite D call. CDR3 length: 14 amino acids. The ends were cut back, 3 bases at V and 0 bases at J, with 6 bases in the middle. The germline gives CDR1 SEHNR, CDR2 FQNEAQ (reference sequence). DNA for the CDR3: TGTGCCAGCAGCTTCACCAGTAGCAATCAGCCCCAGCATTTT. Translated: CASSFTSSNQPQHF.

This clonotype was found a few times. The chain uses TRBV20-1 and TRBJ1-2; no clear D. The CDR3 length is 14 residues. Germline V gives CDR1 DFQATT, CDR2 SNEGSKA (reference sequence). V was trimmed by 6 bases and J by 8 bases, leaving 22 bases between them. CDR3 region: CSANAVGGDRGYTF. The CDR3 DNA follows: TGCAGTGCCAACGCGGTTGGCGGCGATCGGGGCTACACCTTC.

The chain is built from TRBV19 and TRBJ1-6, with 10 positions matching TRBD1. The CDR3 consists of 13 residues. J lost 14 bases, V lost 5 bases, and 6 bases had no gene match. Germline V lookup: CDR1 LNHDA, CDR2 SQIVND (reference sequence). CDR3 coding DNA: TGTGCCAGTAGTCCGGGACAGGGGCGGACCCTCCACTTT. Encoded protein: CASSPGQGRTLHF.

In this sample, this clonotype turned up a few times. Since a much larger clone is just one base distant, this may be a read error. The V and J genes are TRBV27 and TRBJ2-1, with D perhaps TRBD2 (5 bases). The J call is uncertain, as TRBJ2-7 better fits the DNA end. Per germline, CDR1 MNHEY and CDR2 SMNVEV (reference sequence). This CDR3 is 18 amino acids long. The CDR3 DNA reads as TGTGCCAGCAGTTTAAAGATGGGGAGAGGACGCTCCTACAATGAGCAGTACTTC. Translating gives CASSLKMGRGRSYNEQYF.

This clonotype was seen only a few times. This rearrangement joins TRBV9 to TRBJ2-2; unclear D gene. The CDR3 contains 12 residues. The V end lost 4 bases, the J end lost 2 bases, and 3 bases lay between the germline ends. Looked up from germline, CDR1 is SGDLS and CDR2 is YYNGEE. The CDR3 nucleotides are TGTGCCAGCAGCCATAACACCGGGGAGCTGTTTTTT. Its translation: CASSHNTGELFF.

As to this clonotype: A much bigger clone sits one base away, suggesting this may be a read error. DNA for the CDR3: TGTGCCAGCAGCTTAGTTGTTCGCGGGAAGGTACAGTACTTC. It yields the protein CASSLVVRGKVQYF. The genes are TRBV7-9 and TRBJ2-7; D perhaps matches TRBD2 (6 bases). Germline CDR1 SEHNR, CDR2 FQNEAQ (reference sequence). Between the trimmed V and J ends, which lost 1 base and 10 bases, there was a span of 17 bases. The CDR3 contains 14 residues. The variable domain in full, completed from reference TRBV7-9 and TRBJ2-7, reads DTGVSQNPRHKITKRGQNVTFRCDPISEHNRLYWYRQTLGQGPEFLTYFQNEAQLEKSRLLSDRFSAERPKGSFSTLEIQRTEQGDSAMYLCASSLVVRGKVQYFGPGTRLTVT.

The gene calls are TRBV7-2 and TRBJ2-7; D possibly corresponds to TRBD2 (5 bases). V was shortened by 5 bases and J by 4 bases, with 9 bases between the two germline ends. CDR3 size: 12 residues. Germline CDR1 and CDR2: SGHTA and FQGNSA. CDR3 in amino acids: CASSPSRYEQYF. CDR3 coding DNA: TGTGCCAGCAGCCCTAGCAGGTACGAGCAGTACTTC.

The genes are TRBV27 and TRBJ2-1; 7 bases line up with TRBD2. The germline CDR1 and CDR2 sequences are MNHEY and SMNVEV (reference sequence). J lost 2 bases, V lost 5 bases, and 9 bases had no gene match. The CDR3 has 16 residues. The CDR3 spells CASSPSMGGAYNEQFF. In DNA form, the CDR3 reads TGTGCCAGCAGTCCTTCCATGGGGGGGGCCTACAATGAGCAGTTCTTC.

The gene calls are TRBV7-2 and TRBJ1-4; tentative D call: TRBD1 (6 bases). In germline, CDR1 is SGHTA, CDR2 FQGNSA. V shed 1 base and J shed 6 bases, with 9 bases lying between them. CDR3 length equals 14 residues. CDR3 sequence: CASSLEPGDEKLFF. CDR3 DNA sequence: TGTGCCAGCAGCTTAGAGCCAGGGGATGAAAAACTGTTTTTT.

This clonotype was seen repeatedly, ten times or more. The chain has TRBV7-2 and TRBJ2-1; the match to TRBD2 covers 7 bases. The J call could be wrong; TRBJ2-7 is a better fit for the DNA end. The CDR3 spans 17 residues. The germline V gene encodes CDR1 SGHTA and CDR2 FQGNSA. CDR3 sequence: CASSPPSIAGLYNEQYF. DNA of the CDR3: TGTGCCAGCAGCCCCCCTTCGATAGCGGGCCTCTACAATGAGCAGTACTTC.

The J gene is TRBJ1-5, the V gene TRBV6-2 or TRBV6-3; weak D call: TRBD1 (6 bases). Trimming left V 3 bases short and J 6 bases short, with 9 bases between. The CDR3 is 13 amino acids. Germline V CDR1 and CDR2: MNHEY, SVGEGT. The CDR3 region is CASSYGQSQPQHF. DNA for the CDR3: TGTGCCAGCAGTTATGGACAGAGTCAGCCCCAGCATTTT.

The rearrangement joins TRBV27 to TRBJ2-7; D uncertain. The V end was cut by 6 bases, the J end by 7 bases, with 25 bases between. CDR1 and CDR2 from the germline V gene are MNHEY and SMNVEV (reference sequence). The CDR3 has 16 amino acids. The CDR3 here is CASSGVGGDSYNEQYF. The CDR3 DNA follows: TGTGCCAGCAGCGGTGTCGGCGGTGACTCCTACAATGAGCAGTACTTC.

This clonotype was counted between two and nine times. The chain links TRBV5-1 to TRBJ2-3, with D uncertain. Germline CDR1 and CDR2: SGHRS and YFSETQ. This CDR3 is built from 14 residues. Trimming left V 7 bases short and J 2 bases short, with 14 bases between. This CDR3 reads CASGVTLFTDTQYF. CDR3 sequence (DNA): TGCGCCAGCGGTGTAACACTTTTCACAGATACGCAGTATTTT.

The CDR3 DNA reads TGCAGTGCTAGAGGATCCACCGACTACGAGCAGTACTTC. This gives the protein CSARGSTDYEQYF. The chain has TRBV20-1 and TRBJ2-7; the D is unclear. V lost 1 base to trimming and J lost 3 bases, with 10 bases between them. Germline CDR1 reads DFQATT; CDR2 reads SNEGSKA (reference sequence). The CDR3 consists of 13 residues.

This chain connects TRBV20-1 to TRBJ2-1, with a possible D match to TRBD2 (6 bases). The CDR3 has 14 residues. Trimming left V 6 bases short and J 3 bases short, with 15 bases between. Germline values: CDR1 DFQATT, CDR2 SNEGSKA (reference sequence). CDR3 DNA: TGCAGTGCAAGTGGGGGGACCCTCTACAATGAGCAGTTCTTC. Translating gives CSASGGTLYNEQFF.